Presented here are 22 T cell receptor beta chains from one specimen sequenced in a study of T-cell reconstitution after alpha-beta-depleted transplantation in children. Unique molecular identifiers were incorporated when the TCRbeta library was constructed. TCRdb passed the PCR reads through MiXCR, listing each CDR3 protein once. The sample gives hundreds of thousands of distinct CDR3 sequences, around 15% of which show up once; roughly 27% is in the top ten. The specimen was PBMCs, mostly from graft donor cells, collected 360 days after TCRalphabeta/CD19-depleted stem cell transplant. These receptors were obtained from a boy younger than two who had a stem cell transplant for Wiskott-Aldrich syndrome, so the T cells may come from the graft donor.

In this sample, this clonotype turned up a few times. The chain joins TRBV5-1 to TRBJ2-7; 7 nucleotides agree with TRBD2. This CDR3 comprises 13 residues. After removal of 0 bases from V and 5 bases from J, the junction contained 2 bases not matched to a gene. Germline assignment: CDR1 SGHRS and CDR2 YFSETQ. This chain's CDR3 is CASSLGLAHEQYF. CDR3 bases: TGCGCCAGCAGCTTGGGACTAGCCCACGAGCAGTACTTC.

In this sample, this clonotype turned up a few times. J is TRBJ2-5 and V is TRBV4-3; 10 nucleotides align to TRBD2. V lost 0 bases to trimming and J lost 4 bases; unmatched junction nucleotides: 11. The germline CDR1 and CDR2 sequences are LGHNA and YSLEER. The CDR3 has 18 amino acids. CDR3 residues: CASSQDLVSGRLLETQYF. DNA for the CDR3: TGCGCCAGCAGCCAAGATCTTGTTAGCGGGAGGCTTTTAGAGACCCAGTACTTC.

CDR3 DNA: TGTGCCAGCAGCTTAAGGGGTTTTGGCACTGAAGCTTTCTTT. Protein sequence: CASSLRGFGTEAFF. V is TRBV7-8 and J is TRBJ1-1; the D gene is possibly TRBD1 (5 bases). CDR1 and CDR2 (germline): SGHVS, FQNEAQ. CDR3 length: 14 amino acids. V was trimmed by 2 bases and J by 4 bases, leaving 11 bases between them. Full variable domain (outside the CDR3, taken from reference TRBV7-8 and TRBJ1-1): GAGVSQSPRYKVAKRGQDVALRCDPISGHVSLFWYQQALGQGPEFLTYFQNEAQLDKSGLPSDRFFAERPEGSVSTLKIQRTQQEDSAVYLCASSLRGFGTEAFFGQGTRLTVV.

The genes are TRBV15 and TRBJ1-5, with 9 bases matching TRBD1. CDR1 and CDR2 (germline): LNHNV, YYDKDF (reference sequence). The CDR3 length is 19 residues. After removal of 0 bases from V and 4 bases from J, the junction contained 13 bases not matched to a gene. The CDR3 here is CATSRDLLQGAKGNQPQHF. CDR3 DNA: TGTGCCACCAGCAGAGACCTCCTACAGGGGGCCAAGGGAAATCAGCCCCAGCATTTT.

This clonotype turned up a few times. This chain connects TRBV7-2 to TRBJ2-7; D ambiguous. Deletions cut 5 bases from V and 4 bases from J, with 24 bases between. CDR1 is SGHTA and CDR2 is FQGNSA in the germline V gene. The CDR3 loop spans 17 amino acids. This chain's CDR3 is CASSLIGQTRPIYEQYF. The CDR3 bases are TGTGCCAGCAGCCTAATAGGGCAGACTCGCCCCATTTACGAGCAGTACTTC.

The chain couples TRBV4-3 to TRBJ2-5; D might be TRBD1 or TRBD2, each matching 5 bases. Per the germline V gene, CDR1 is LGHNA and CDR2 is YSLEER. CDR3 length equals 16 residues. Trimming removed 1 base at V and 0 bases at J, with 12 bases between. CDR3 coding DNA: TGCGCCAGCAGCCAAGTACGGGACCGTTACCAAGAGACCCAGTACTTC. It specifies CASSQVRDRYQETQYF.

This clonotype was counted only a few times. This chain connects TRBV28 to TRBJ2-1, with TRBD2 matching 13 bases. Per germline, CDR1 MDHEN and CDR2 SYDVKM. The CDR3 contains 16 residues. Germline trimming cut 4 bases from V and 5 bases from J; bases unmatched to any gene: 5. CDR3 DNA sequence: TGTGCCAGCAGTTCCGGACTAGCGGGGGCCCACAATGAGCAGTTCTTC. It encodes CASSSGLAGAHNEQFF.

V usage is TRBV2 and J usage is TRBJ1-5, with 7 nucleotides matching TRBD1. Germline lookup yields CDR1 SNHLY and CDR2 FYNNEI. V dropped 7 bases and J dropped 6; count of bases not matched to a gene: 12. This CDR3 comprises 15 residues. Here the CDR3 DNA reads TGTGCCAGCACCGACACGAGGGGGCGAGGTCAGCCCCAGCATTTT. Translated, it gives CASTDTRGRGQPQHF.

This clonotype was counted only a few times. The chain joins TRBV20-1 to TRBJ2-5; 10 bases match TRBD2. Trimming at V came to 6 bases and at J to 3 bases, leaving 4 bases not matched to a gene. Germline CDR1 is DFQATT and CDR2 is SNEGSKA (reference sequence). CDR3 length: 13 residues. This CDR3 reads CSALGTSEETQYF. CDR3 nucleotide sequence: TGCAGTGCGCTTGGGACTAGCGAAGAGACCCAGTACTTC.

This clonotype was detected only a few times. The rearrangement joins TRBV6-5 to TRBJ2-3, with D possibly TRBD1 on 6 matching bases. Germline V gene lookup returns CDR1 MNHEY and CDR2 SVGAGI. The CDR3 runs to 16 residues. V shed 3 bases and J shed 1 base, with 14 bases lying between them. This CDR3 reads CASSYKQGSGTDTQYF. The CDR3 bases are TGTGCCAGCAGTTATAAACAGGGTAGTGGCACAGATACGCAGTATTTT.

There are a few counts of this clonotype. The chain employs TRBV5-1 and TRBJ2-3; D might be TRBD2 (5 bases). V was pared by 1 base and J by 0 bases, with 15 bases between. Germline V gene lookup returns CDR1 SGHRS and CDR2 YFSETQ. The CDR3 loop spans 17 amino acids. The chain's CDR3 is CASSLPKTTLSTDTQYF. The CDR3 coding sequence is TGCGCCAGCAGCTTGCCTAAGACTACCCTCAGCACAGATACGCAGTATTTT. Drawing the rest from reference TRBV5-1 and TRBJ2-3, the complete variable domain is KAGVTQTPRYLIKTRGQQVTLSCSPISGHRSVSWYQQTPGQGLQFLFEYFSETQRNKGNFPGRFSGRQFSNSRSEMNVSTLELGDSALYLCASSLPKTTLSTDTQYFGPGTRLTVL.

The chain is built from TRBV9 and TRBJ2-1, with 11 positions matching TRBD1. The CDR3 covers 17 residues. The germline CDR1 and CDR2 sequences are SGDLS and YYNGEE. V was pared by 2 bases and J by 7 bases, with 11 bases of the junction left unmatched. The CDR3 DNA reads TGTGCCAGCAGCGTCCCGCGTCGGGACAGGGGGTCTAATGAGCAGTTCTTC. This translates into CASSVPRRDRGSNEQFF.

The table lists this clonotype with a few counts. The rearrangement joins TRBV11-3 to TRBJ2-3; D not resolved. The CDR3 loop spans 13 amino acids. Trimming left V 6 bases short and J 0 bases short, with 7 bases between. Germline V gene data show CDR1 as SGHNT and CDR2 as YENEEA. CDR3 DNA sequence: TGTGCCAGCAGGGGTTCTAGCACAGATACGCAGTATTTT. Translated, it gives CASRGSSTDTQYF.

This clonotype turned up a few times. The chain has TRBV6-1 and TRBJ1-4; weak D call: TRBD1 (6 bases). The CDR3 has 16 amino acids. Germline V gene lookup returns CDR1 MNHNS and CDR2 SASEGT. Deletions cut 1 base from V and 4 bases from J, with 13 bases between. The CDR3 here is CASSEDKGVGNEKLFF. In DNA, the CDR3 is TGTGCCAGCAGTGAAGATAAGGGGGTGGGTAATGAAAAACTGTTTTTT.

In DNA form, the CDR3 reads TGTGCCAGCAGTTTCCGCCGGCTTAGGGGAAGGTACGAGCAGTACTTC. This encodes CASSFRRLRGRYEQYF. The chain joins TRBV12-3 or TRBV12-4 to TRBJ2-7, with D tentatively TRBD1 (5 bases). Trimming left V 3 bases short and J 4 bases short, with 19 bases between. The CDR3 covers 16 residues.

The CDR3 sequence is CASSSLQGRGETQYF. The DNA of the CDR3 is TGTGCCAGCAGCTCATTACAGGGGAGAGGGGAGACCCAGTACTTC. This sequence joins TRBV7-8 and TRBJ2-5, with 7 nucleotides matching TRBD1. The CDR3 runs 15 residues. V dropped 4 bases and J dropped 5; count of bases not matched to a gene: 10. CDR1 and CDR2 (germline): SGHVS, FQNEAQ.

The gene calls are TRBV5-1 and TRBJ1-1; D is uncertain. In germline, CDR1 is SGHRS, CDR2 YFSETQ. V was trimmed by 4 bases and J by 0 bases, leaving 10 bases between them. The CDR3 runs 14 residues. The CDR3 here is CASSTLSMNTEAFF. In DNA, the CDR3 is TGCGCCAGCAGCACTCTCTCTATGAACACTGAAGCTTTCTTT.

The genes are TRBV29-1 and TRBJ2-7; TRBD2 matches 12 bases. CDR3 length: 13 residues. The germline V gene encodes CDR1 SQVTM and CDR2 ANQGSEA. The junction had 2 bases not matched to a gene; V was cut back by 6 bases and J by 2 bases. The CDR3 region has the DNA TGCAGCGTCCTAGCGGGGGGGACCTACGAGCAGTACTTC. Translated, it gives CSVLAGGTYEQYF.

CDR3 residues: CASSSGTRSGDEQYF. CDR3 sequence (DNA): TGCGCCAGCAGCTCCGGGACTAGGTCAGGAGACGAGCAGTACTTC. The chain is built from TRBV5-1 and TRBJ2-7, with 8 bases fitting TRBD2. J was trimmed by 5 bases and V by 3 bases; bases with no gene match: 10. Germline values: CDR1 SGHRS, CDR2 YFSETQ. This CDR3 has 15 amino acids.

The chain has TRBV7-2 and TRBJ2-3, with D uncertain. The CDR3 loop spans 15 amino acids. Trimming removed 0 bases from V and 8 bases from J, with 15 bases in between. The germline V gene has CDR1 SGHTA and CDR2 FQGNSA. The CDR3 nucleotides read TGTGCCAGCAGCTTAGCCCCCACAATGATCGGTACGCAGTATTTT. Protein product: CASSLAPTMIGTQYF.

The J gene is TRBJ1-1, the V gene TRBV5-1, with unresolved D. Germline V gene sequence: CDR1 SGHRS, CDR2 YFSETQ. The CDR3 sequence is 13 residues long. With 0 bases removed from V and 4 bases from J, the gap between germline ends came to 7 bases. CDR3 nucleotide sequence: TGCGCCAGCAGCTTGGTCGGGGTCACTGAAGCTTTCTTT. Its protein product is CASSLVGVTEAFF.

This rearrangement joins TRBV20-1 to TRBJ1-4; D is undetermined. Germline V gives CDR1 DFQATT, CDR2 SNEGSKA (reference sequence). V was cut by 4 bases and J by 7 bases, with 16 bases left in between. CDR3 length equals 14 residues. DNA for the CDR3: TGCAGTGCTAACGGCCCACGCCGGGGTGAAAAACTGTTTTTT. Translating it yields CSANGPRRGEKLFF.